Listed below are T cell receptor beta chains from one sample, sequenced in a study of T cell responses to AZD1222 COVID-19 vaccine. The repertoire was sequenced with immunoSEQ multiplex PCR; TCRdb's copy has only in-frame clones and lacks some. The table includes 80,000 or so clones, 70% to 80% detected once. Sample: peripheral blood, taken 28 days after the second dose of the MenACWY control vaccine. These receptors were taken from an adult who received the MenACWY meningococcal vaccine as a control. The CDR3 runs from the conserved cysteine through the conserved F or W. The order of the fields is J gene, V gene, clone size, CDR3 length, D gene, CDR3 DNA, CDR3 protein. A D gene is named only where the DNA matches it firmly. Expanded clones get a size class; other rows say once, few or many, or leave the size out.

J: TRBJ2-3
V: TRBV28
size: .
length: 15
D: TRBD2
DNA: TGTGCCAGCAGTTTATTTAGCGGGAGGGCAGATACGCAGTATTTT
CDR3: CASSLFSGRADTQYF

J: TRBJ1-1
V: TRBV2
size: .
length: 20
D: .
DNA: TGTGCCAGCAGTGTGCCCCGGGACGGACTACCCGCGCGATCGAACACTGAAGCTTTCTTT
CDR3: CASSVPRDGLPARSNTEAFF

J: TRBJ1-3
V: TRBV9
size: .
length: 13
D: .
DNA: TGTGCCAGCAGCGTAGAACAGTTTGGCACCATATATTTT
CDR3: CASSVEQFGTIYF

J: TRBJ2-5
V: TRBV5-8
size: .
length: 12
D: .
DNA: TGTGCCAGCAGCTTGGCCATGACGACCCAGTACTTC
CDR3: CASSLAMTTQYF

J: TRBJ1-6
V: TRBV6-5
size: .
length: 14
D: TRBD1
DNA: TGTGCCAGCAGGGGACAGGGAGATAATTCACCCCTCCACTTT
CDR3: CASRGQGDNSPLHF

J: TRBJ2-7
V: TRBV4-1
size: few
length: 14
D: .
DNA: TGCGCCAGCAGCCAACCAAGCCGGATGGAAGAGCAGTACTTC
CDR3: CASSQPSRMEEQYF

J: TRBJ2-5
V: TRBV7-8
size: .
length: 16
D: .
DNA: TGTGCCAGCAGCTTTGGCCGACTTCTACTAAAAGAGACCCAGTACTTC
CDR3: CASSFGRLLLKETQYF

J: TRBJ1-6
V: TRBV30
size: .
length: 14
D: .
DNA: TGTGCCTGGAGTGTAGGGGGGGCCTATTCACCCCTCCACTTT
CDR3: CAWSVGGAYSPLHF

J: TRBJ2-7
V: TRBV3-1/TRBV3-2
size: many
length: 13
D: .
DNA: TGTGCCAGCAGCCAAGTGGGAGGAGTCGAGCAGTACTTC
CDR3: CASSQVGGVEQYF

J: TRBJ1-2
V: TRBV6-6
size: .
length: 13
D: .
DNA: TGTGCCAGCAGTTTACGGCACCTGAGAGGCTACACCTTC
CDR3: CASSLRHLRGYTF

J: TRBJ2-1
V: TRBV15
size: .
length: 15
D: .
DNA: TGTGCCACCAGCAGAGGGCTAGCTATCGGGGGTGAGCAGTTCTTC
CDR3: CATSRGLAIGGEQFF

J: TRBJ2-5
V: TRBV28
size: .
length: 15
D: .
DNA: TGTGCCAGCAGCTCCTCGGACGGATCCCAAGAGACCCAGTACTTC
CDR3: CASSSSDGSQETQYF

J: TRBJ2-2
V: TRBV2
size: .
length: 13
D: .
DNA: TGTGCCAGCAGTCGGGACTTCACCGGGGAGCTGTTTTTT
CDR3: CASSRDFTGELFF

J: TRBJ1-2
V: TRBV4-3
size: few
length: 14
D: .
DNA: TGCGCCAGCAGCCAAGATGGCAGGGATGGCGGCTACACCTTC
CDR3: CASSQDGRDGGYTF

J: TRBJ1-1
V: TRBV21-1
size: .
length: 14
D: .
DNA: TGTGCCAGCAGCAACCCCCGTGGGGGCCCTGAAGCTTTCTTT
CDR3: CASSNPRGGPEAFF

J: TRBJ2-7
V: TRBV29-1
size: .
length: 12
D: .
DNA: TGCAGCGCCCGATTGAACTCCTACGAGCAGTACTTC
CDR3: CSARLNSYEQYF

J: TRBJ1-5
V: TRBV5-1
size: .
length: 14
D: .
DNA: TGCGCCAGCAGCTTGGCGGGGGAGGGTCAGCCCCAGCATTTT
CDR3: CASSLAGEGQPQHF

J: TRBJ1-1
V: TRBV12-2
size: .
length: 15
D: .
DNA: TGTGCAAGTCGCATCAAGGACAGATTGAACACTGAAGCTTTCTTT
CDR3: CASRIKDRLNTEAFF

J: TRBJ2-2
V: TRBV6-2/TRBV6-3
size: .
length: 15
D: .
DNA: TGTGCCAGCAGCCGTCCGGGACTCCACACCGGGGAGCTGTTTTTT
CDR3: CASSRPGLHTGELFF

J: TRBJ1-5
V: TRBV7-2
size: .
length: 16
D: .
DNA: TGTGCCAGCAGCTTAACAGGAGGTTATAGCAATCAGCCCCAGCATTTT
CDR3: CASSLTGGYSNQPQHF

J: TRBJ2-2
V: TRBV30
size: .
length: 15
D: TRBD2
DNA: TGTGCCTGGAGTGGGCTAGCGGGGGACACCGGGGAGCTGTTTTTT
CDR3: CAWSGLAGDTGELFF

J: TRBJ1-2
V: TRBV10-3
size: .
length: 15
D: TRBD1
DNA: TGTGCCATCAGTGAATCCCAGGGGGCGGACTATGGCTACACCTTC
CDR3: CAISESQGADYGYTF

J: TRBJ2-2
V: TRBV28
size: .
length: 14
D: TRBD1
DNA: TGTGCCAGCAGTTGGACAGGCCGAACCGGGGAGCTGTTTTTT
CDR3: CASSWTGRTGELFF

J: TRBJ1-5
V: TRBV6-5
size: .
length: 15
D: TRBD1
DNA: TGTGCCAGCAGTCGAACCTGGGACAGGGATCAGCCCCAGCATTTT
CDR3: CASSRTWDRDQPQHF

J: TRBJ2-7
V: TRBV2
size: .
length: 15
D: .
DNA: TGTGCCAGCAGCGGTTGGGGGACATCGTCCTACGAGCAGTACTTC
CDR3: CASSGWGTSSYEQYF

J: TRBJ1-2
V: TRBV5-4
size: .
length: 14
D: .
DNA: TGTGCCAGCAGCCCCGGTTCGGGGAACTATGGCTACACCTTC
CDR3: CASSPGSGNYGYTF

J: TRBJ2-1
V: TRBV9
size: .
length: 13
D: .
DNA: TGTGCCAGCAGCGTAACTAGGTACAATGAGCAGTTCTTC
CDR3: CASSVTRYNEQFF

J: TRBJ2-7
V: TRBV6-5
size: .
length: 12
D: .
DNA: TGTGCCAGCACCCAGGGTTTCGGCGAGCAGTACTTC
CDR3: CASTQGFGEQYF

J: TRBJ1-1
V: TRBV6-5
size: .
length: 14
D: TRBD1
DNA: TGTGCCAGCAAACGGACAGGGGAGAACACTGAAGCTTTCTTT
CDR3: CASKRTGENTEAFF